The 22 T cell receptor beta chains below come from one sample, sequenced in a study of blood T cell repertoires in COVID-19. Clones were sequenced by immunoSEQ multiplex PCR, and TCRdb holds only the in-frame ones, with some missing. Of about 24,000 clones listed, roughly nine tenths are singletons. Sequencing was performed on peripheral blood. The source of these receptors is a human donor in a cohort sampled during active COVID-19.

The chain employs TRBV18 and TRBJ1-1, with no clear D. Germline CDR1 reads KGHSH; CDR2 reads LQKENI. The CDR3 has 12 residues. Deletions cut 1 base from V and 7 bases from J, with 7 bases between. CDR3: CASSPLTGEAFF. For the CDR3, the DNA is TGTGCCAGCTCACCACTTACGGGTGAAGCTTTCTTT.

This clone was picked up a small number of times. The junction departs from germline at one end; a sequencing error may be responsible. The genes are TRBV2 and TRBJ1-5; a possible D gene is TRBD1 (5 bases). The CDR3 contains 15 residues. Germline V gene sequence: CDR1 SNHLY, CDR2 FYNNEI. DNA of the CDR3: TGTGCCAGCAGGGAAGACAGAAATAGCAATCAGCCCCAGCATTTT. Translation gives CASREDRNSNQPQHF.

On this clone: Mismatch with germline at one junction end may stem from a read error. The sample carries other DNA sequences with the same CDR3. CDR3 sequence: CASSQEVRGVTEAFF. The CDR3 DNA reads TGTGCTAGCAGCCAAGAAGTCAGGGGGGTAACTGAAGCTTTCTTT. The chain joins TRBV4-2 to TRBJ1-1, with 7 bases that match TRBD1. This CDR3 is built from 15 residues. Germline V lookup: CDR1 LGHNA, CDR2 YNFKEQ.

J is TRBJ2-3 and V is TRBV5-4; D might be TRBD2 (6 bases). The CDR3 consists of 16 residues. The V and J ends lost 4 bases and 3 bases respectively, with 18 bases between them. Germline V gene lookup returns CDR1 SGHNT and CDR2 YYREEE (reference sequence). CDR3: CASSIRVGGSTDTQYF. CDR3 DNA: TGTGCCAGCAGCATAAGGGTCGGGGGTAGTACAGATACGCAGTATTTT.

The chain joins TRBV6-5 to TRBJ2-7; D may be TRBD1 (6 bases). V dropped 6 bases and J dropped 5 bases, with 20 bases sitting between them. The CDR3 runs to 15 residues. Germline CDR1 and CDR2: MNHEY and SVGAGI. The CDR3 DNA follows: TGTGCCAGCAGACTTGGGAACAGGGCAGTCCACGAGCAGTACTTC. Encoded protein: CASRLGNRAVHEQYF.

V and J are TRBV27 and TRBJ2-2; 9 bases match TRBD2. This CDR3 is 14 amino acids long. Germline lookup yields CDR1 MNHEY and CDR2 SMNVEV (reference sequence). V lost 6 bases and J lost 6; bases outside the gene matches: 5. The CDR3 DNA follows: TGTGCCAGCAGACCGGGACTAGCATCCGGGGAGCTGTTTTTT. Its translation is CASRPGLASGELFF.

CDR3 amino acids: CASSQVVGGSYNSPLHF. CDR3 coding DNA: TGTGCCAGCAGCCAAGTTGTAGGGGGCTCCTATAATTCACCCCTCCACTTT. The chain links TRBV14 to TRBJ1-6; D perhaps matches TRBD1 (6 bases). Trimming stripped 1 base from V and 0 bases from J, with 10 bases between. Germline loops: CDR1 SGHDN, CDR2 FVKESK. The CDR3 covers 17 residues.

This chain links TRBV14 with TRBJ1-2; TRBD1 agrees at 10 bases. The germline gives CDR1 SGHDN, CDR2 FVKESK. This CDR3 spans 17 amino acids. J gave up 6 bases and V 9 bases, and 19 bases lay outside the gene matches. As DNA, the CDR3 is TGTGCCAGATCAGGTACCGACAGGGGGCGCCGGTTGGATGGCTACACCTTC. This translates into CARSGTDRGRRLDGYTF.

CDR3 region: CASSQGLGRFETQYF. The CDR3 bases are TGTGCCAGCAGTCAAGGACTAGGTCGCTTTGAGACCCAGTACTTC. The gene calls are TRBV27 and TRBJ2-5; TRBD2 agrees at 7 bases. CDR1 is MNHEY and CDR2 is SMNVEV in the germline V gene (reference sequence). The CDR3 totals 15 residues. Germline trimming cut 5 bases from V and 5 bases from J; bases unmatched to any gene: 11.

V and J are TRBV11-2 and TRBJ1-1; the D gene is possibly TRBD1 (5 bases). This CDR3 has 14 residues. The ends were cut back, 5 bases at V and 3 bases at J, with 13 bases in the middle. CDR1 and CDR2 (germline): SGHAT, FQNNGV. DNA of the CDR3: TGTGCCAGCAGCATCCCCATGGGGCACACTGAAGCTTTCTTT. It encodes CASSIPMGHTEAFF.

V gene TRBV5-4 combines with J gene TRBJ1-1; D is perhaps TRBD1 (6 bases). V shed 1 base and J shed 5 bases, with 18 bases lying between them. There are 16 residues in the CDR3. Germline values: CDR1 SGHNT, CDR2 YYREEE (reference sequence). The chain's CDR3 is CASSLLKGGFSTEAFF. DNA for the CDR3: TGTGCCAGCAGCTTGTTAAAGGGGGGGTTCAGTACTGAAGCTTTCTTT.

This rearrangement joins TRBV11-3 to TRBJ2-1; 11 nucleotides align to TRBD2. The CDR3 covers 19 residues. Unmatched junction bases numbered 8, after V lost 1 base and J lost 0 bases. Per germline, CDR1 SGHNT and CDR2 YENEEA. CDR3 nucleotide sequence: TGTGCCAGCAGCTTAGGTCCTAGCGGGGGGCCCAGCTCCTACAATGAGCAGTTCTTC. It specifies CASSLGPSGGPSSYNEQFF.

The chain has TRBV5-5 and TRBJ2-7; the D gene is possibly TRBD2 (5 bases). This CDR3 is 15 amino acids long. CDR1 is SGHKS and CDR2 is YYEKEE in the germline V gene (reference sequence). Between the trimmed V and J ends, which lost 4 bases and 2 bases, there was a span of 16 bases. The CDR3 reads CASSTEGRGAYEQYF. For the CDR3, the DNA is TGTGCCAGCAGCACCGAAGGGAGAGGAGCCTACGAGCAGTACTTC.

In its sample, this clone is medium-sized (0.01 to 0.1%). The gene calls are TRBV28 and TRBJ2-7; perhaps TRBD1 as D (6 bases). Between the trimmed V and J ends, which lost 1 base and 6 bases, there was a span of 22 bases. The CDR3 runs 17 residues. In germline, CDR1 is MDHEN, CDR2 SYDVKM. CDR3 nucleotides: TGTGCCAGCAGTTTATATGGACTTACCGGGACACCCTCCGAGCAGTACTTC. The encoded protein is CASSLYGLTGTPSEQYF. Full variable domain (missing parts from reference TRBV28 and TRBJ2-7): DVKVTQSSRYLVKRTGEKVFLECVQDMDHENMFWYRQDPGLGLRLIYFSYDVKMKEKGDIPEGYSVSREKKERFSLILESASTNQTSMYLCASSLYGLTGTPSEQYFGPGTRLTVT.

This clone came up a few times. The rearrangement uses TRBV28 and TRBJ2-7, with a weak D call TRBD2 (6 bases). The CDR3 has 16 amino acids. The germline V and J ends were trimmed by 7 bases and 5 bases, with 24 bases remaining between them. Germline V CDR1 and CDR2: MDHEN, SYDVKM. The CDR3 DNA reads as TGTGCCAGCAAATCCCCGGGGACCGGGGGAAACAACGAGCAGTACTTC. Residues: CASKSPGTGGNNEQYF.

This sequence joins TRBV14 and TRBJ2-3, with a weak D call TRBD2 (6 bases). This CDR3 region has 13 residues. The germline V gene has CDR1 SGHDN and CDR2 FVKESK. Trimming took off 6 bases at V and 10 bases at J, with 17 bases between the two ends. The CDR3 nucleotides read TGTGCCAGCAGTCCACAGCCGGGGGACCCGCAGTATTTT. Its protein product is CASSPQPGDPQYF.

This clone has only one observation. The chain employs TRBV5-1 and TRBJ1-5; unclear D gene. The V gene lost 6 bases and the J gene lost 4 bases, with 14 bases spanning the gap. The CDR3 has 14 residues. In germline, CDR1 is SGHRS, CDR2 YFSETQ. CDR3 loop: CASTLLPGNQPQHF. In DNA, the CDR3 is TGCGCCAGCACCTTACTTCCGGGGAATCAGCCCCAGCATTTT.

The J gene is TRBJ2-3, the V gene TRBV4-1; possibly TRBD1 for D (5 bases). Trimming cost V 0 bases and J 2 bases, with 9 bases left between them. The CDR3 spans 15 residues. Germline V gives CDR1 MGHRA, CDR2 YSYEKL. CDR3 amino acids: CASSQEPGLTDTQYF. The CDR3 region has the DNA TGCGCCAGCAGCCAAGAACCAGGGCTCACAGATACGCAGTATTTT.

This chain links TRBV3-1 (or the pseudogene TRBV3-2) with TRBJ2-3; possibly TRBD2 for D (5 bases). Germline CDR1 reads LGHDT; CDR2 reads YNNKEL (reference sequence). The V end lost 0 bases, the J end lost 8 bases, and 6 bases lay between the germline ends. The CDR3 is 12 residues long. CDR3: CASSQDRGTQYF. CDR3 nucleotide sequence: TGTGCCAGCAGCCAAGACCGGGGTACGCAGTATTTT.

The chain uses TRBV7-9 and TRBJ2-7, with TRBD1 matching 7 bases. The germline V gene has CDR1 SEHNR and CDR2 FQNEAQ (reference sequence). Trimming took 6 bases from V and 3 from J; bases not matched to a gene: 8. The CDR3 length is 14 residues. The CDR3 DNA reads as TGTGCCAGCAGTCCCCAAGGGGGCAACTACGAGCAGTACTTC. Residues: CASSPQGGNYEQYF.

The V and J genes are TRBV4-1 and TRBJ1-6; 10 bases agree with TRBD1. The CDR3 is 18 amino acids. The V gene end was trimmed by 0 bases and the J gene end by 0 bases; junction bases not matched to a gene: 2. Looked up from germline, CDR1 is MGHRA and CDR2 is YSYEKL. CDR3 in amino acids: CASSQEGTGVSYNSPLHF. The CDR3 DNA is TGCGCCAGCAGCCAAGAAGGGACAGGGGTCTCCTATAATTCACCCCTCCACTTT.

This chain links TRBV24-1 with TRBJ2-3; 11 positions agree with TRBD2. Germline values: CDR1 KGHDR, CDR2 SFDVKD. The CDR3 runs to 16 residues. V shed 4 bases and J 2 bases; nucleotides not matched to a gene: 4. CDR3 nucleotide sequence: TGTGCCACCAGTGACTCGACTAGCGGGGACACAGATACGCAGTATTTT. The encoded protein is CATSDSTSGDTDTQYF.